The following is a TCR beta chain sequence with its context. Original analysis: Reference gene primer amplification gave nucleated cell count estimates. This table comes from immunoSEQ multiplex PCR, and its TCRdb copy is limited to in-frame clones, with some not included. V, J and clone size derive from that table, while D and trimming were established from the DNA sequence. Of around 150,000 clones listed, approximately 87% are singletons. The data were obtained in a study of blood T cell repertoires in COVID-19. Study-wide context: T cells, B-cell-depleted T cells, or PBMCs supplied cDNA or gDNA.

Sequenced input: peripheral blood. This sequence originates from a middle-aged woman with acute or convalescent COVID-19.

CDR3 in DNA: TGTGCCAGCAGCGCCTCCTCCGGGCCCATAGGGAGAGATACGCAGTATTTT. Its translation is CASSASSGPIGRDTQYF. This chain connects TRBV9 to TRBJ2-3, with D perhaps matching TRBD2 (5 bases). The CDR3 sequence is 17 residues long. The V gene's germline CDR1 is SGDLS and CDR2 YYNGEE. V was shortened by 3 bases and J by 5 bases, with 22 bases between the two germline ends. Full variable domain (missing parts from reference TRBV9 and TRBJ2-3): DSGVTQTPKHLITATGQRVTLRCSPRSGDLSVYWYQQSLDQGLQFLIQYYNGEERAKGNILERFSAQQFPDLHSELNLSSLELGDSALYFCASSASSGPIGRDTQYFGPGTRLTVL.